A selection of T cell receptor beta chains follows, all from one sample in a study of shared clonotypes between healthy human individuals. Data came from immunoSEQ multiplex PCR; TCRdb stores just in-frame clones and leaves some out. The sample includes some 350,000 clones, less than 85% of them seen just once. Sequencing was carried out using memory CD4+ T cells sorted from blood. These TCRs come from a man aged 25-45 years in good health. The CDR3 runs from the conserved cysteine through the conserved F or W. D genes are given only for firm matches. The size of a clone is reported for some rows only, either as once, few or many, or as a class for expanded clones.

j_call cdr3_length v_call clone_size d_call cdr3_nt cdr3_aa
TRBJ2-7 15 TRBV2 . . TGTGCCAGCAGTGAAACTCGGGGGCCCCCCTACGAGCAGTACTTC CASSETRGPPYEQYF
TRBJ2-7 14 TRBV5-6 . TRBD1 TGTGCCAGCAGCTTGGCCGACAGGGGTCACGAGCAGTACTTC CASSLADRGHEQYF
TRBJ2-1 16 TRBV4-1 . TRBD2 TGCGCCAGCAGCCAAGTGCCTAGCGGGAGGGGGGGTGAGCAGTTCTTC CASSQVPSGRGGEQFF
TRBJ2-7 15 TRBV18 . . TGTGCCAGCTCACCACAGGGGCAGCAGACCTACGAGCAGTACTTC CASSPQGQQTYEQYF
TRBJ1-2 16 TRBV4-1 . . TGCGCCAGCAGCCAAGATGGAGGGTCAAACAGTCGTGGCTACACCTTC CASSQDGGSNSRGYTF
TRBJ1-2 14 TRBV7-2 . . TGTGCCAGCAGCACGGCAGGATTCCTTCATGGCTACACCTTC CASSTAGFLHGYTF
TRBJ1-1 14 TRBV2 . TRBD1 TGTGCCAGCACATTCCGACAGGGAGCCACTGAAGCTTTCTTT CASTFRQGATEAFF
TRBJ2-3 16 TRBV10-3 . TRBD2 TGTGCCATCAGTGGGACTAGCGGTAGTAGCACAGATACGCAGTATTTT CAISGTSGSSTDTQYF
TRBJ2-5 14 TRBV27 . TRBD2 TGTGCCAGCAGCTATAGCGGGAGTCGGGAGACCCAGTACTTC CASSYSGSRETQYF
TRBJ2-3 15 TRBV5-1 . . TGCGCCAGCAGCCCGACAGGTTATAGCACAGATACGCAGTATTTT CASSPTGYSTDTQYF
TRBJ2-1 15 TRBV28 . TRBD1 TGTGCCACCATACAGGGGGCGACGAGTATTAATGAGCAGTTCTTC CATIQGATSINEQFF
TRBJ1-4 14 TRBV15 . . TGTGCCACCAGCTACGCCGGGTTCGGCGAAAAACTGTTTTTT CATSYAGFGEKLFF
TRBJ1-4 13 TRBV6-1 . . TGTGCCAGCAGTGACCAGTCTAATGAAAAACTGTTTTTT CASSDQSNEKLFF
TRBJ2-1 15 TRBV7-2 once TRBD2 TGTGCCAGCAGCCGGGAGGGCTATTCCTACAATGAGCAGTTCTTC CASSREGYSYNEQFF
TRBJ2-3 13 TRBV10-3 . . TGTGCCATCGGGGGGGACACCACAGATACGCAGTATTTT CAIGGDTTDTQYF
TRBJ1-4 16 TRBV5-1 . . TGCGCCAGCAGCTTTTCCCGAGGGATCACTAATGAAAAACTGTTTTTT CASSFSRGITNEKLFF
TRBJ1-1 13 TRBV7-8 . . TGTGCCAGCAGCTTAGCCATCGGCACTGAAGCTTTCTTT CASSLAIGTEAFF
TRBJ1-2 15 TRBV7-8 . . TGTGCCAGCAGCTTAGCGCGGGGGGGACAAGGTGGCTACACCTTC CASSLARGGQGGYTF
TRBJ1-1 14 TRBV25-1 . . TGTGCCAGCAGTCGGATGGGACTAGGCACTGAAGCTTTCTTT CASSRMGLGTEAFF
TRBJ1-2 17 TRBV21-1 . . TGTGCCAGCAGCGTCCGGGACACGGACTCAACTAACTATGGCTACACCTTC CASSVRDTDSTNYGYTF
TRBJ2-5 13 TRBV7-6 . . TGTGCCAGCAGCTTAGTGTGGGGAGAGACCCAGTACTTC CASSLVWGETQYF
TRBJ2-7 16 TRBV11-2 . . TGTGCCAGCAGCTTAAACGAGGGCGGGGGCCGCTACGAGCAGTACTTC CASSLNEGGGRYEQYF